This T cell receptor (beta chain) was sequenced for a study of T cell repertoires in cytomegalovirus infection. About the research overall: Public TCR beta signature analysis indicated the presence of both CMV infection and matching HLA type.

This clonotype was recorded many times. Its antigen is not identified. General observations from the study: Identification of carriers of CMV plus the relevant HLA was performed using cumulative public TCR beta family frequency. HLA-C-restricted CMV clonotypes gave the most frequent clonotype in two of eight donors.

In TCRdb, the reads were re-called with MiXCR into one record per CDR3 protein. The sample yields some 920,000 distinct CDR3 sequences, more than 25% seen once. The CDR3 is made up of 14 amino acids. V shed 7 bases and J shed 6 bases, with 15 bases lying between them. Germline V lookup: CDR1 SGHTA, CDR2 FQGNSA. The sequence came from a human donor in good health (CMV status not recorded). Some clones in this sample may be carry-over from other donors' samples. The rearrangement links TRBV7-2 to TRBJ2-2; the D call may be TRBD1 or TRBD2 (6 bases each). Sequencing was performed on cultured CD8+ T cells from PBMCs, taken from culture after CMV antigen stimulation. The CDR3 nucleotides are TGTGCCAGCACCTGGGGGGCAAGCGCCGGGGAGCTGTTTTTT. It specifies CASTWGASAGELFF.